The text below deals with one TCR beta chain. The antigen it binds to is not known. No per-base quality is available; no much larger clone lies one base away. This entry is derived from a study of T cells in Graves' hyperthyroidism and ophthalmopathy (dated by TCRdb to between 2017 and 2020). Background for the entire study: Peripheral blood samples were taken at initial diagnosis, before any treatment was given. The study also compared thyroid tissue and blood T-cell repertoires from 6 or 7 Graves' hyperthyroidism patients. After sampling, hyperthyroidism patients received methimazole starting at 30 mg daily, and ophthalmopathy patients received high-dose intravenous methylprednisolone. The 90 to 100 discovery patients were randomly divided into training and test sets at a 7:3 ratio. The paper reports TCR Vbeta CDR3 sequencing of about 140 peripheral blood samples: 43 ophthalmopathy, roughly 80 hyperthyroidism and around 17 progressor patients. Whether ophthalmopathy could be predicted prospectively was tested in an independent validation cohort made up of roughly 20 hyperthyroidism patients plus 17 patients who later progressed to ophthalmopathy. A discovery cohort of roughly 100 patients, roughly 43 with Graves' ophthalmopathy and 57 with stable Graves' hyperthyroidism, was used to find distinguishing TCR V-J signatures.

Hyperthyroidism patients were aged 18 to 65 years and newly diagnosed, with disease duration of less than 2 months. Any patient with an uncontrolled infection, another autoimmune disease, pregnancy or lactation was excluded. Diagnoses relied on clinical symptoms, serum thyroxine and TRAb, thyroid ultrasound and orbital computed tomography. For progressor patients, blood was drawn at the first diagnosis of hyperthyroidism, before any ophthalmopathy symptoms had appeared. PBMCs were separated from under 11 ml of fresh peripheral blood using Ficoll-Paque density gradient centrifugation. Progressor patients were initially diagnosed with Graves' hyperthyroidism and developed ophthalmopathy during follow-up. Total RNA was extracted using Trizol reagent, and RNA quality was assessed on an Agilent 2100 Bioanalyzer. The paper as a whole reports these results and caveats: During validation, the model predicted progression to ophthalmopathy a median of roughly six months ahead of onset, with around 65% sensitivity and 72% to 80% specificity. Sample size was not statistically predetermined, and investigators were not blinded to group allocation. Ophthalmopathy was separated from stable hyperthyroidism by a 13 V-J signature model, with just over 85% sensitivity and roughly 81% specificity obtained in cross-validation and 80%/75% obtained in testing. Most expanded thyroid clonotypes (frequency above 0.001) were also found in blood, which suggests that blood repertoires may mirror thyroid immune responses.

Amplification of TCR beta CDR3 regions was carried out from RNA transcripts. A first-round RT-PCR of the TCR CDR3 used the HTBI primer set with the Qiagen OneStep RT-PCR kit. Libraries were constructed in a second round of multiplex PCR, after which size selection and purification were carried out. The libraries were sequenced on an Illumina HiSeq2000 using paired-end 100 bp reads. Per the original workflow: Raw data were processed with SOAPnuke, discarding reads with adapters, uncalled bases, mean Phred below 15, or no exact constant-primer or identifier match. COPE v1.2.5 was used to merge high-quality paired reads, and clonotypes were defined as unique nucleotide sequences. MiTCR v1.1 was used to align the clonotypes against IMGT TRBV, TRBD and TRBJ reference segments. Only V-J combinations with frequency above 0.0001, covering approximately 99% of repertoires, were analysed. The TCS score was defined as F50 (clonal expansion) divided by E x V (chaos), with BLOSUM62-based TCRdist calculated between CDR3 peptides within each V-J. Welch's t-statistics and random forest reduced 500 to 550 V-J features to about 12, which were used in a naive Bayes classifier (R e1071). TCRdb trimmed public reads at Q25 via fastp, called clones via MiXCR and kept in-frame beta chains. Rows matching on CDR3 protein sequence are summarized as one entry with the most common DNA and genes. The V and J calls were determined by TCRdb, not by the authors. Present in this sample are around 380,000 distinct CDR3 sequences, approximately 13% of which were seen just once. About 20% of the sample is in the top ten clones.

This sequence was found in a young man with Graves' hyperthyroidism that later progressed to Graves' ophthalmopathy. The sample comprised blood.

The nucleotides are TGTGCCAGCAGCTCGGGGGGTCGGGCCTCCCAAGAGACCCAGTACTTC. Its protein reads: CASSSGGRASQETQYF. The sequence links TRBV5-8 to TRBJ2-5, with 7 central nucleotides matching TRBD2. CDR1 SGHTS and CDR2 YDEGEE were looked up in the germline V gene. Relative to germline, V is missing 3 bases and J is missing 1 base, with 9 bases of the junction outside any gene match. The CDR3 covers 16 residues, taking in both the cysteine and the phenylalanine. Just the 48-base CDR3 DNA is kept, in frame starting at base 1.